This T cell receptor beta chain was documented in a study of identical twins. Each donor (without exception) was a healthy Caucasian. MiXCR, run by TCRdb on the 5' RACE reads, gives a single entry per CDR3 protein. The sample yields about 700,000 distinct CDR3 sequences, under 9% seen once. This CDR3 comprises 15 residues. V dropped 5 bases and J dropped 0 bases, with 13 bases sitting between them. Germline CDR1 and CDR2: MGHDK and SYGVNS. This clonotype has a handful of counts. The same data also contributed to another study, on yellow fever vaccine responses in identical twins.

This TCR came from a woman between 18 and 30 years old in good health. The sequenced sample was PBMCs. V and J are TRBV25-1 and TRBJ1-1; TRBD1 might be the D (5 bases). The DNA of the CDR3 is TGTGCCAGCAGTTCCTTAGACAGACTGAACACTGAAGCTTTCTTT. It specifies CASSSLDRLNTEAFF.